This T cell receptor (beta chain) is drawn from a study of T cells in Graves' hyperthyroidism and ophthalmopathy. Points from the study as a whole: Blood samples included most of the expanded thyroid clonotypes exceeding 0.001.

A remark on this clonotype: Its specificity is not known.

This CDR3 is built from 15 residues. V was pared by 2 bases and J by 7 bases, with 18 bases between. The V gene's germline CDR1 is DFQATT and CDR2 SNEGSKA (reference sequence). RNA transcripts served as the template for amplifying TCR beta CDR3 regions. The HTBI primer set served for first-round RT-PCR of the TCR CDR3. TCRdb passed the multiplex PCR reads through MiXCR, listing each CDR3 protein once. Of around 300,000 distinct CDR3 sequences in the sample, 12% to 15% are singletons; the top ten hold around 32%. Input material: blood. This sequence originates from a woman in her thirties or forties with Graves' ophthalmopathy. The rearrangement uses TRBV20-1 and TRBJ2-1, with D perhaps matching TRBD1 (7 bases). The CDR3 DNA is TGCAGTGCTAGAATCGCCTCCCCAGGGGGGAATGAGCAGTTCTTC. Translation: CSARIASPGGNEQFF.